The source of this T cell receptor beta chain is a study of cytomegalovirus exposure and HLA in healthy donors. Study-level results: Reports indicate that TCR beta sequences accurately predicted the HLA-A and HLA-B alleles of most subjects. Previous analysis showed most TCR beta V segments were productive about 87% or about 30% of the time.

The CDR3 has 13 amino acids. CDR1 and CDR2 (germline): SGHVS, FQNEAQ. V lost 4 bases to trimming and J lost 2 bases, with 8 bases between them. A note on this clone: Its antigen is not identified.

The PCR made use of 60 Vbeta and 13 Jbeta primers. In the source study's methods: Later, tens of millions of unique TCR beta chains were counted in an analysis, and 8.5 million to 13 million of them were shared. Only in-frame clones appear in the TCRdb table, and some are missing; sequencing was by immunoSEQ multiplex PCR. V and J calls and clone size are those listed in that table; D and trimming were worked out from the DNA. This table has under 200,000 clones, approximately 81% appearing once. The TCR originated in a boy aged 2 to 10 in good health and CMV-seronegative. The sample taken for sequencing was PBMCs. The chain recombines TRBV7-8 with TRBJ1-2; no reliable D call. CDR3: CASSSSQNYGYTF. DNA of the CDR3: TGTGCCAGCAGCTCGTCCCAGAACTATGGCTACACCTTC.